The 2 T cell receptor beta chains presented below share a single source sample, sequenced in a study of blood T cell repertoires in COVID-19. Data came from immunoSEQ multiplex PCR; TCRdb stores just in-frame clones and leaves some out. The data contain some 200,000 clones, roughly 85% of them singletons. Sequences were obtained from peripheral blood. The source is a woman in her late teens or twenties who had recovered from COVID-19.

The chain joins TRBV21-1 to TRBJ1-1; the listed D gene, TRBD1, was not tested against the DNA. TRBV21-1 is labeled a pseudogene. CDR3 length: 14 residues. CDR3 in DNA: TGTGCCAGCAGCGGGGGACAGGCGGGAACTGAAGCTTTCTTT. Translation gives CASSGGQAGTEAFF.

The V and J genes are TRBV6-5 and TRBJ2-7, with 7 bases aligning to TRBD2. V gave up 5 bases and J gave up 2 bases; unmatched junction bases: 3. Germline assignment: CDR1 MNHEY and CDR2 SVGAGI. The CDR3 spans 13 residues. CDR3 bases: TGTGCCAGCAGTCCCGGGACTACCTACGAGCAGTACTTC. Translating gives CASSPGTTYEQYF.